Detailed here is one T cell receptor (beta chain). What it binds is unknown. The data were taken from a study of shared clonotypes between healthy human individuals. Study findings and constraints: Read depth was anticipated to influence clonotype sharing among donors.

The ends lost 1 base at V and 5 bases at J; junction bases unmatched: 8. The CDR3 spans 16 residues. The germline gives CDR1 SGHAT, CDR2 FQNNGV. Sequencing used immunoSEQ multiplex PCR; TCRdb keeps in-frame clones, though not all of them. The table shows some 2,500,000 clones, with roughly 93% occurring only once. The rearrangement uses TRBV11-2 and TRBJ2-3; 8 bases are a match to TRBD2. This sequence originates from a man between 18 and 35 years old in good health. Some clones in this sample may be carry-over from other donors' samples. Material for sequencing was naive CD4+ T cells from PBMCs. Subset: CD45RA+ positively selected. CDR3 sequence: CASSLGVAGLVDTQYF. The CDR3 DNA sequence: TGTGCCAGCAGCTTAGGGGTAGCGGGGCTGGTAGATACGCAGTATTTT.